One sample yielded the 19 T cell receptor beta chains listed below, sequenced in a study of T cells in Graves' hyperthyroidism and ophthalmopathy. Authors of the study amplified TCR beta CDR3 regions from RNA transcripts. Carried out on the TCR CDR3, a first-round RT-PCR used the HTBI primer set. TCRdb processed the multiplex PCR reads anew with MiXCR; each CDR3 protein has one entry. The sample lists over 450,000 distinct CDR3 sequences, 14% occurring once. What was sequenced was blood. All receptors derive from a woman between 18 and 29 years old with Graves' hyperthyroidism.

In its sample, this clonotype was seen many times. J is TRBJ1-1 and V is TRBV11-2; D is possibly TRBD1 (6 bases). The CDR3 is 14 residues long. Germline V gene sequence: CDR1 SGHAT, CDR2 FQNNGV. V gave up 3 bases and J gave up 4 bases, with 12 bases separating them. The CDR3 protein is CASSLGARGTEAFF. The CDR3 DNA reads TGTGCCAGCAGCTTGGGGGCCAGGGGCACTGAAGCTTTCTTT.

V and J are TRBV9 and TRBJ2-1; 14 bases are a match to TRBD2. J was trimmed by 8 bases and V by 4 bases; bases with no gene match: 11. Per germline, CDR1 SGDLS and CDR2 YYNGEE. CDR3 length: 17 amino acids. The CDR3 here is CASSQSKGLAGEDEQFF. The CDR3, as DNA: TGTGCCAGCAGCCAATCAAAGGGACTAGCGGGAGAAGATGAGCAGTTCTTC.

This clonotype was picked up many times. The chain joins TRBV5-1 to TRBJ2-5, with D possibly TRBD2 on 6 matching bases. CDR1 and CDR2 (germline): SGHRS, YFSETQ. Trimming left V 1 base short and J 5 bases short, with 12 bases between. The CDR3 is made up of 14 amino acids. The CDR3 coding sequence is TGCGCCAGCAGCTTGAAAGGAGGGGCTGAGACCCAGTACTTC. This encodes CASSLKGGAETQYF.

This clonotype showed up many times. The chain uses TRBV20-1 and TRBJ2-1, with 7 bases lining up with TRBD2. The CDR3 spans 14 residues. The V gene's germline CDR1 is DFQATT and CDR2 SNEGSKA (reference sequence). Unmatched junction bases numbered 4, after V lost 3 bases and J lost 2 bases. The CDR3 region is CSASSSGPYNEQFF. The CDR3 DNA is TGCAGTGCTAGTTCTAGCGGTCCCTACAATGAGCAGTTCTTC.

About this clonotype itself: A much larger clone differs by one base, so this may be a read error. The V call is TRBV11-2, the J call TRBJ2-1, with a tentative D call TRBD2 (6 bases). This CDR3 comprises 15 residues. Germline CDR1 is SGHAT and CDR2 is FQNNGV. The CDR3 sequence is CASRLGAGSPHEQFF. In DNA, the CDR3 is TGTGCCAGCAGATTAGGGGCGGGATCCCCTCATGAGCAGTTCTTC.

This clonotype was observed many times. The rearrangement links TRBV7-9 to TRBJ1-2; 9 nucleotides agree with TRBD1. After removal of 5 bases from V and 8 bases from J, the junction contained 15 bases not matched to a gene. From germline, CDR1 is SEHNR and CDR2 FQNEAQ (reference sequence). The CDR3 is 16 residues long. The CDR3 nucleotides read TGTGCCAGCAGCGACCGGACAGGGGTTAATGTGGAGGGCTACACCTTC. Protein: CASSDRTGVNVEGYTF.

The sample holds a few counts of this clonotype. The rearrangement joins TRBV20-1 to TRBJ1-1; 7 bases fit TRBD1. CDR3 length equals 14 residues. V lost 4 bases, J lost 4 bases, and 9 bases stayed unmatched. Germline CDR1 and CDR2: DFQATT and SNEGSKA (reference sequence). CDR3 loop: CSATPPQGFTEAFF. The DNA for the CDR3 is TGCAGTGCTACTCCCCCACAGGGGTTCACTGAAGCTTTCTTT.

J is TRBJ2-1 and V is TRBV4-1; D perhaps matches TRBD2 (5 bases). CDR3 length equals 15 residues. Looked up from germline, CDR1 is MGHRA and CDR2 is YSYEKL. V gave up 1 base and J gave up 9 bases, with 16 bases separating them. Here the CDR3 DNA reads TGCGCCAGCAGCCAAGTCCGTCTAGCCGACCTTGAGCAGTTCTTC. It yields the protein CASSQVRLADLEQFF.

The sample holds many counts of this clonotype. V and J are TRBV27 and TRBJ1-2; no clear D. V lost 4 bases and J lost 3, with 12 bases in between. The V gene's germline CDR1 is MNHEY and CDR2 SMNVEV (reference sequence). This CDR3 has 14 residues. The CDR3 here is CASSSGPPYYGYTF. The CDR3 bases are TGTGCCAGCAGTTCTGGGCCCCCCTACTATGGCTACACCTTC.

The sample holds a few counts of this clonotype. The genes are TRBV14 and TRBJ1-2; a possible D gene is TRBD1 (5 bases). The CDR3 has 14 amino acids. V lost 6 bases, J lost 0 bases, and 11 bases lay in between. CDR1 SGHDN and CDR2 FVKESK come from the germline V gene. The DNA for the CDR3 is TGTGCCAGCAGTCTGAGGGGCACTAACTATGGCTACACCTTC. This encodes CASSLRGTNYGYTF.

This clonotype appeared many times. CDR3 in amino acids: CASSIQDSGANVLTF. For the CDR3, the DNA is TGCGCCAGCAGCATACAGGACTCTGGGGCCAACGTCCTGACTTTC. The chain carries TRBV5-1 and TRBJ2-6; TRBD1 is a possible D gene (5 bases). The V end lost 4 bases, the J end lost 0 bases, and 8 bases lay between the germline ends. The CDR3 covers 15 residues. The germline CDR1 and CDR2 sequences are SGHRS and YFSETQ.

This clonotype was seen ten or more times. V is TRBV30 and J is TRBJ1-2; D remains unclear. Germline V gene data show CDR1 as GTSNPN and CDR2 as SVGIG (reference sequence). The CDR3 is 13 amino acids. V was cut by 0 bases and J by 6 bases, with 11 bases left in between. The CDR3 coding sequence is TGTGCCTGGAGTGTAAGGGCGCGTGATGGCTACACCTTC. Its protein product is CAWSVRARDGYTF. The whole variable domain, remainder taken from reference TRBV30 and TRBJ1-2, is SQTIHQWPATLVQPVGSPLSLECTVEGTSNPNLYWYRQAAGRGLQLLFYSVGIGQISSEVPQNLSASRPQDRQFILSSKKLLLSDSGFYLCAWSVRARDGYTFGSGTRLTVV.

The gene calls are TRBV3-1 and TRBJ2-7, with a possible D match to TRBD1 (7 bases). The V gene lost 8 bases and the J gene lost 5 bases, with 16 bases spanning the gap. CDR1 is LGHDT, CDR2 YNNKEL, per germline (reference sequence). The CDR3 totals 13 residues. CDR3 protein: CASAAGGGNEQYF. The CDR3 DNA sequence: TGTGCCAGCGCCGCAGGGGGAGGAAACGAGCAGTACTTC.

This clonotype was seen many times. The chain recombines TRBV5-1 with TRBJ2-3; TRBD1 agrees at 7 bases. Per the germline V gene, CDR1 is SGHRS and CDR2 is YFSETQ. The CDR3 has 17 amino acids. Losses at the gene ends were 3 bases for V and 4 bases for J; bases not matched to a gene: 14. The CDR3 coding sequence is TGCGCCAGCAGCTCTCAAATCGACAGGGCGACGGCAGATACGCAGTATTTT. Amino acids: CASSSQIDRATADTQYF.

This clonotype was detected ten times or more. The CDR3 region is CASSGRQGLGFYNEQFF. The CDR3 DNA reads TGTGCCAGCAGCGGCAGACAGGGGTTAGGCTTCTACAATGAGCAGTTCTTC. The J gene is TRBJ2-1, the V gene TRBV7-9; 8 nucleotides match TRBD1. The length of the CDR3 is 17 residues. Germline lookup yields CDR1 SEHNR and CDR2 FQNEAQ (reference sequence). J lost 3 bases, V lost 5 bases, and 12 bases had no gene match. The whole variable domain, filled in from reference TRBV7-9 and TRBJ2-1, reads DTGVSQNPRHKITKRGQNVTFRCDPISEHNRLYWYRQTLGQGPEFLTYFQNEAQLEKSRLLSDRFSAERPKGSFSTLEIQRTEQGDSAMYLCASSGRQGLGFYNEQFFGPGTRLTVL.

Only a few counts were recorded for this clonotype. The chain links TRBV20-1 to TRBJ2-2; 14 nucleotides agree with TRBD2. This CDR3 has 19 amino acids. J gave up 0 bases and V 5 bases, and 11 bases lay outside the gene matches. Germline V gene data show CDR1 as DFQATT and CDR2 as SNEGSKA (reference sequence). The CDR3, as DNA: TGCAGTGCTGTGGGAGTCGCGGGACTAGCGGGAGCGAACACCGGGGAGCTGTTTTTT. This sequence encodes CSAVGVAGLAGANTGELFF.

The chain is built from TRBV12-3 or TRBV12-4 and TRBJ2-3; 10 bases are a match to TRBD2. Unmatched junction bases numbered 5, after V lost 5 bases and J lost 3 bases. This CDR3 is built from 15 residues. The CDR3 DNA reads as TGTGCCAGCAGTGCCGGGACTAGCGTGACAGATACGCAGTATTTT. The encoded protein is CASSAGTSVTDTQYF.

This chain connects TRBV12-3 or TRBV12-4 to TRBJ2-1, with TRBD2 matching 10 bases. The CDR3 is 21 amino acids. V trimming: 5 bases; J trimming: 1 base; junction bases outside the gene matches: 20. In nucleotides, the CDR3 is TGTGCCAGCAGTCTCCGAAGAATGGGGCTAGCGGGAGTTGGGTCCTACAATGAGCAGTTCTTC. Amino acids: CASSLRRMGLAGVGSYNEQFF.

At least ten counts were recorded for this clonotype. V usage is TRBV27 and J usage is TRBJ1-2; D not certain. CDR3 length: 14 amino acids. Germline loops: CDR1 MNHEY, CDR2 SMNVEV (reference sequence). V dropped 2 bases and J dropped 4 bases, with 11 bases sitting between them. CDR3 nucleotides: TGTGCCAGCAGTTTAAGGTCAACCGCCTATGGCTACACCTTC. Protein: CASSLRSTAYGYTF.